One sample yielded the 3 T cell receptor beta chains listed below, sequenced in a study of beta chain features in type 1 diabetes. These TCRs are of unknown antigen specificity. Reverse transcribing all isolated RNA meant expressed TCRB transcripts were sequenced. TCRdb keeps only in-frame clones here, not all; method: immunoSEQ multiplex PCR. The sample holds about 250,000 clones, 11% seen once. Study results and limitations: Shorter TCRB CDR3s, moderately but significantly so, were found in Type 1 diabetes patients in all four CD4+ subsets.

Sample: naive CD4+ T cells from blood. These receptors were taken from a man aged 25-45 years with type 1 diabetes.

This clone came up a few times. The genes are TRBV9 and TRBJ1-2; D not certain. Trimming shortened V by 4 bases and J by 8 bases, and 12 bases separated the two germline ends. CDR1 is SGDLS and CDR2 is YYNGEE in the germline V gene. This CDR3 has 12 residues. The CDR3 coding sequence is TGTGCCAGCAGCCCCCGCCGTGGCGGCTACACCTTC. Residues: CASSPRRGGYTF. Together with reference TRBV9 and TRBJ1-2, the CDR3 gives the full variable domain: DSGVTQTPKHLITATGQRVTLRCSPRSGDLSVYWYQQSLDQGLQFLIQYYNGEERAKGNILERFSAQQFPDLHSELNLSSLELGDSALYFCASSPRRGGYTFGSGTRLTVV.

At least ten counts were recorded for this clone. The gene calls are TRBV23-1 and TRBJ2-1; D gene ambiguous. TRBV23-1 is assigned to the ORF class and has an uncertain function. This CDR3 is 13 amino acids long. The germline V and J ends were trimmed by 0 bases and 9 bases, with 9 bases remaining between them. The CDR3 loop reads CASSQSTWSEQFF. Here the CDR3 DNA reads TGCGCCAGCAGTCAATCTACGTGGAGTGAGCAGTTCTTC.

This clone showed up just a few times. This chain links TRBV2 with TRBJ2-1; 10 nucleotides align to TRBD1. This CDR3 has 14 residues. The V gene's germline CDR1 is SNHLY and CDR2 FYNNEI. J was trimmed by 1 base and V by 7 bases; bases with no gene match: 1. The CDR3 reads CASTDRGSYNEQFF. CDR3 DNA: TGTGCCAGCACGGACAGGGGGTCCTACAATGAGCAGTTCTTC.